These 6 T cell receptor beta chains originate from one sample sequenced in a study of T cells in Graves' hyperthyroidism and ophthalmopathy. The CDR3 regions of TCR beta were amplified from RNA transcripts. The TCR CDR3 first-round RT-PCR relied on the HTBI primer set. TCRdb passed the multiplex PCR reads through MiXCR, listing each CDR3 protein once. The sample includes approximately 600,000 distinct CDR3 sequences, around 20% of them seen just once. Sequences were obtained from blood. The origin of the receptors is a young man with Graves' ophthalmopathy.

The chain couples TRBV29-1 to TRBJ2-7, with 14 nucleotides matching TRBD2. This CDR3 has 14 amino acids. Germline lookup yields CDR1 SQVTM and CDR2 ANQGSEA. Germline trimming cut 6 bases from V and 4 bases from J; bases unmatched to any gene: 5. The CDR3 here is CSVAGLAGGYEQYF. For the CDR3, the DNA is TGCAGCGTAGCAGGACTAGCGGGAGGTTACGAGCAGTACTTC.

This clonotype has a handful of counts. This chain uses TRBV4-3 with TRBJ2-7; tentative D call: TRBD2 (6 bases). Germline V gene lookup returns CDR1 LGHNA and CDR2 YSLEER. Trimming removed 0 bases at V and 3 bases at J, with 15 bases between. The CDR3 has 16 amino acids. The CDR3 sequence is CASSQDSETRVYEQYF. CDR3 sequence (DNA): TGCGCCAGCAGCCAAGATTCGGAGACTAGGGTCTACGAGCAGTACTTC.

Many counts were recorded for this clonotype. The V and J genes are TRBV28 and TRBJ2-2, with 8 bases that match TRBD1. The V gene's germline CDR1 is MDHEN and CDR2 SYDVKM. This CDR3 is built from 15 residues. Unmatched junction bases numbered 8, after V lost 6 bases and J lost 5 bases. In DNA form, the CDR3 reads TGTGCCAGCAGCCCCACAGGGGGACGAACCGGGGAGCTGTTTTTT. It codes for CASSPTGGRTGELFF.

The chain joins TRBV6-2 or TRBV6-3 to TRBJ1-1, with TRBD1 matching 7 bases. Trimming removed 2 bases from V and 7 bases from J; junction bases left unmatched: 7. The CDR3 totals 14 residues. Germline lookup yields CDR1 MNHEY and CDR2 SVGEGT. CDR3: CASSYPGTVLEAFF. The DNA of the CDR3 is TGTGCCAGCAGTTACCCGGGGACAGTACTTGAAGCTTTCTTT.

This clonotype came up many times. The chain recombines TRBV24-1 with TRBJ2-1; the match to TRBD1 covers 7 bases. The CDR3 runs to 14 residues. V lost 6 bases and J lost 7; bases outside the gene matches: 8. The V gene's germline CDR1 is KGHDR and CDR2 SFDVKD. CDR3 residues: CATSQTGKKNEQFF. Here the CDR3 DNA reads TGTGCCACCAGTCAGACAGGGAAGAAGAATGAGCAGTTCTTC.

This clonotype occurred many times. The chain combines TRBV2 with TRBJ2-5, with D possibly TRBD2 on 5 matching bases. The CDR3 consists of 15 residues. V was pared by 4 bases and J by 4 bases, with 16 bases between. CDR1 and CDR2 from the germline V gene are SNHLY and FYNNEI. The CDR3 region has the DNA TGTGCCAGCAGTGTCCTTACTAGAACCTCAGAGACCCAGTACTTC. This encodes CASSVLTRTSETQYF.